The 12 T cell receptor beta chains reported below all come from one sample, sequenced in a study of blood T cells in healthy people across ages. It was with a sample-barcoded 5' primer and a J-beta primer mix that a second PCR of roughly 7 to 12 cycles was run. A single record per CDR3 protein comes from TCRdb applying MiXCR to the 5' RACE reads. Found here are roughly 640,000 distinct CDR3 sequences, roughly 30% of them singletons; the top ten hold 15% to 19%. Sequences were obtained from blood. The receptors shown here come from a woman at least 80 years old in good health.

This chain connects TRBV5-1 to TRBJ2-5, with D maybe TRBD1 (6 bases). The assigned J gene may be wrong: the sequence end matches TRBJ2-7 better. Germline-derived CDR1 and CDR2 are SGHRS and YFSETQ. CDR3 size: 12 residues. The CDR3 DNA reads TGCGCCAGCGGCCGGACAGCCTACGAGCAGTACTTC. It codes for CASGRTAYEQYF.

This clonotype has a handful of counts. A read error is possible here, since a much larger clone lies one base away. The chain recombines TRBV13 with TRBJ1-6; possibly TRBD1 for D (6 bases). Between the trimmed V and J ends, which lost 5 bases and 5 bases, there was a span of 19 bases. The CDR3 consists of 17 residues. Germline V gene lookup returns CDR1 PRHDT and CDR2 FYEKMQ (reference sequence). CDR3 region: CASSPWMVGADNSPLHF. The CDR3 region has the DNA TGTGCCAGCAGCCCGTGGATGGTGGGGGCCGATAATTCACCCCTCCACTTT.

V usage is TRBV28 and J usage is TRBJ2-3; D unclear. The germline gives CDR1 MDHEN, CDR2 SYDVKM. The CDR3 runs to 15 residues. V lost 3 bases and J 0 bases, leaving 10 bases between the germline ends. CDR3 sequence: CASSFQSPSTDTQYF. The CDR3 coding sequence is TGTGCCAGCAGTTTTCAAAGTCCTAGCACAGATACGCAGTATTTT.

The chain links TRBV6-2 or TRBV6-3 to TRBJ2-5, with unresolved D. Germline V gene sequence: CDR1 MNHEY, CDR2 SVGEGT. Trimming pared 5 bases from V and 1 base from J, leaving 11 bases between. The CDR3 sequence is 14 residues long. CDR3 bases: TGTGCCAGCAGTGAAGGACGGATCCAAGAGACCCAGTACTTC. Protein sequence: CASSEGRIQETQYF.

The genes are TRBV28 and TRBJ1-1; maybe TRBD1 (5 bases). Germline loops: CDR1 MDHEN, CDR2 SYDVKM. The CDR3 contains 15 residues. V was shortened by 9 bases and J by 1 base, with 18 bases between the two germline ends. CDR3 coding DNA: TGTGCCAGTAGAGATTGGGACCGCCCGAACACTGAAGCTTTCTTT. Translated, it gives CASRDWDRPNTEAFF.

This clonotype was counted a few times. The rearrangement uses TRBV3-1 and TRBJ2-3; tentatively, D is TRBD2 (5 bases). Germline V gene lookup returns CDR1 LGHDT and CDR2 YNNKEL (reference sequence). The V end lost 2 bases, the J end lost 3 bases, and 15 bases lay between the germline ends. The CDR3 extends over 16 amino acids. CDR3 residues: CASSQIRVGGTDTQYF. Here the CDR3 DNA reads TGTGCCAGCAGCCAAATACGCGTGGGCGGGACAGATACGCAGTATTTT.

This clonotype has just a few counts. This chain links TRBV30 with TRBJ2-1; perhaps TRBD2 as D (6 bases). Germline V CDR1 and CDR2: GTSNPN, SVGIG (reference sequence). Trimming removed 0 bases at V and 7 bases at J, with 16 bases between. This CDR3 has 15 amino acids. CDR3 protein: CAWSVTRASANEQFF. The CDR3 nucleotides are TGTGCCTGGAGTGTAACCCGGGCTAGCGCGAATGAGCAGTTCTTC. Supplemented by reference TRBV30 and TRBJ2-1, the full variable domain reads SQTIHQWPATLVQPVGSPLSLECTVEGTSNPNLYWYRQAAGRGLQLLFYSVGIGQISSEVPQNLSASRPQDRQFILSSKKLLLSDSGFYLCAWSVTRASANEQFFGPGTRLTVL.

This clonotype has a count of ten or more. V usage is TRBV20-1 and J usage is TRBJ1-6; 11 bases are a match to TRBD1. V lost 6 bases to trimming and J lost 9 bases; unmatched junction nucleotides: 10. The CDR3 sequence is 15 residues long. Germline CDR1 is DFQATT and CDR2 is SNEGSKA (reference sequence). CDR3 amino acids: CSARPDRGRISPLHF. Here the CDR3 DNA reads TGCAGTGCGCGACCGGACAGGGGGCGTATTTCACCCCTCCACTTT.

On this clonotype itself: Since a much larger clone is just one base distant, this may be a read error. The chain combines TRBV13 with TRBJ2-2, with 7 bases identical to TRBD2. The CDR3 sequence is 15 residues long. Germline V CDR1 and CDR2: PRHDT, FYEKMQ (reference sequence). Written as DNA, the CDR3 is TGTACCAGCAGCTTAGGCCAGCTAGCGGCCGGGGAGCTGTTTTTT. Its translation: CTSSLGQLAAGELFF.

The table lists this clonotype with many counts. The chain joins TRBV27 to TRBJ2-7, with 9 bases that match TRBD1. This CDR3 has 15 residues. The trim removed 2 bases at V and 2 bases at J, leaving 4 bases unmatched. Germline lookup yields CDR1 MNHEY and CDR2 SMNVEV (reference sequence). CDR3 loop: CASSLAGQGTYEQYF. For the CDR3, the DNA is TGTGCCAGCAGTTTAGCAGGACAGGGGACCTACGAGCAGTACTTC.

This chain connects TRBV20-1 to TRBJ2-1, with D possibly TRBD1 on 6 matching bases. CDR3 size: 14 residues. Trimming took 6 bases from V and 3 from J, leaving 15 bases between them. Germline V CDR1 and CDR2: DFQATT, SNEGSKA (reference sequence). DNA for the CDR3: TGCAGTGCCATTGACAGGAAGCGCTACAATGAGCAGTTCTTC. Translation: CSAIDRKRYNEQFF.

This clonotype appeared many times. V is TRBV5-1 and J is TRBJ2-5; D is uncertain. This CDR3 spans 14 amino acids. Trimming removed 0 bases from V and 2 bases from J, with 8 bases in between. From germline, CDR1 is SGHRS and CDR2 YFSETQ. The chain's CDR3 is CASSLDLIQETQYF. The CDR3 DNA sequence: TGCGCCAGCAGCTTGGACTTAATTCAAGAGACCCAGTACTTC.